This is a list of T cell receptor beta chains from one sample in a study of T-cell reconstitution after alpha-beta-depleted transplantation in children. TCRdb recomputed calls from the PCR reads with MiXCR, one row per CDR3 protein. The sample holds approximately 1,000,000 distinct CDR3 sequences; roughly 29% are singletons and the top ten take approximately 30%. The sample here was PBMCs, mostly from graft donor cells, taken 360 days after TCRalphabeta/CD19-depleted stem cell transplant. The receptors derive from a boy under two years old who had a stem cell transplant for SCID, so the T cells may come from the graft donor. Both conserved end residues are part of each CDR3. D genes are given only for firm matches. Clone size, where shown, is once, few, many, or a class for clones that have expanded.

j_gene,abundance,v_gene,d_gene,CDR3aa,CDR3nt
TRBJ1-5,few,TRBV20-1,.,CSAPLRGNSNQPQHF,TGCAGTGCCCCCCTGAGAGGAAACAGCAATCAGCCCCAGCATTTT
TRBJ2-3,.,TRBV21-1,.,CASSARDNSNTDTQYF,TGTGCCAGCAGCGCCCGGGACAACTCTAACACAGATACGCAGTATTTT
TRBJ2-1,.,TRBV10-3,.,CASGPNNEQFF,TGTGCCTCAGGTCCGAACAATGAGCAGTTCTTC
TRBJ2-3,.,TRBV6-1,TRBD1,CASRRGQVSDTQYF,TGTGCCAGCCGCCGGGGACAGGTGTCAGATACGCAGTATTTT
TRBJ2-5,.,TRBV11-2,TRBD2,CASSSGLAGAYLYQETQYF,TGTGCCAGCAGCTCGGGACTAGCGGGGGCCTATTTGTACCAAGAGACCCAGTACTTC
TRBJ2-1,.,TRBV28,.,CASTSHRFSSYNEQFF,TGTGCCAGCACATCTCACAGGTTTAGCTCCTACAATGAGCAGTTCTTC
TRBJ2-3,once,TRBV6-5,.,CASSYSARRTDTQYF,TGTGCCAGCAGTTACTCAGCACGACGCACAGATACGCAGTATTTT
TRBJ2-4,.,TRBV20-1,TRBD1,CSARQGANIQYF,TGCAGTGCTAGACAGGGGGCAAACATTCAGTACTTC
TRBJ2-2,.,TRBV12-3/TRBV12-4,.,CASSGDIFTNTGELFF,TGTGCCAGCAGTGGGGACATTTTTACGAACACCGGGGAGCTGTTTTTT
TRBJ2-5,.,TRBV5-1,.,CASGSGGGPPQETQYF,TGCGCCTCCGGCTCAGGAGGGGGTCCCCCTCAAGAGACCCAGTACTTC
TRBJ2-4,.,TRBV3-1,.,CASSQAGGYSLAKNIQYF,TGTGCCAGCAGCCAAGCGGGCGGCTACTCGCTAGCCAAAAACATTCAGTACTTC
TRBJ2-2,few,TRBV12-3/TRBV12-4,.,CASSATYRVSVPGELFF,TGTGCCAGCAGCGCCACTTACAGGGTCTCAGTCCCCGGGGAGCTGTTTTTT
TRBJ1-6,.,TRBV5-5,.,CASSLVMSPLHF,TGTGCCAGCAGCTTGGTTATGTCACCCCTCCACTTT
TRBJ1-6,few,TRBV14,TRBD1,CASSRTGTVPSPLHF,TGTGCCAGCAGTCGGACCGGGACAGTCCCTTCACCCCTCCACTTT
TRBJ2-7,few,TRBV20-1,TRBD2,CSARPRGGTQYF,TGCAGTGCTAGGCCGCGCGGGGGGACGCAGTACTTC
TRBJ2-5,.,TRBV28,TRBD2,CASSSPPGGYQETQYF,TGTGCCAGCAGTTCCCCCCCCGGGGGGTACCAAGAGACCCAGTACTTC
TRBJ2-2,.,TRBV24-1,.,CATSDPTEVTGELFF,TGTGCCACCAGTGACCCAACTGAGGTAACCGGGGAGCTGTTTTTT
TRBJ2-2,.,TRBV10-1,.,CASSANGDVGELFF,TGCGCCAGCAGCGCTAACGGGGATGTCGGGGAGCTGTTTTTT
TRBJ2-5,.,TRBV7-9,TRBD1,CASSHGYIGGETQYF,TGTGCCAGCAGCCATGGGTATATAGGGGGCGAGACCCAGTACTTC
TRBJ1-4,.,TRBV12-3/TRBV12-4,.,CASSFGTTNEKLFF,TGTGCCAGCAGTTTTGGCACAACTAATGAAAAACTGTTTTTT
TRBJ2-7,.,TRBV12-3/TRBV12-4,TRBD1,CASSTGVADYEQYF,TGTGCCAGCAGCACAGGGGTGGCAGACTACGAGCAGTACTTC
TRBJ2-3,.,TRBV9,.,CASSEGHQGTDTQYF,TGTGCCAGCAGCGAGGGACACCAGGGCACAGATACGCAGTATTTT
TRBJ2-2,.,TRBV20-1,.,CSATYHTGELFF,TGCAGTGCCACCTATCACACCGGGGAGCTGTTTTTT
TRBJ1-5,few,TRBV5-5,TRBD1,CASSVKVGTGNNQPQHF,TGTGCCAGCAGCGTAAAGGTCGGGACAGGGAACAATCAGCCCCAGCATTTT
TRBJ2-1,.,TRBV20-1,TRBD2,CSALGRGGRGTYNEQFF,TGCAGTGCTCTAGGGCGGGGGGGCCGTGGGACCTACAATGAGCAGTTCTTC
TRBJ2-1,.,TRBV5-5,TRBD2,CASSLLGAGGEQFF,TGTGCCAGCAGCTTGTTAGGAGCGGGGGGTGAGCAGTTCTTC
TRBJ2-5,.,TRBV20-1,.,CSARDRGTLVETQYF,TGCAGTGCTAGAGATCGTGGGACTCTCGTGGAGACCCAGTACTTC
TRBJ2-7,few,TRBV12-3/TRBV12-4,.,CASSFGQNSYEQYF,TGTGCCAGCAGTTTTGGACAGAACTCCTACGAGCAGTACTTC
TRBJ1-6,.,TRBV30,.,CAWSTPLRTVDSPLHF,TGTGCCTGGAGTACACCCCTCCGGACTGTGGATTCACCCCTCCACTTT
TRBJ2-2,.,TRBV12-3/TRBV12-4,TRBD1,CASSLGDSYTGELFF,TGTGCCAGCAGTTTAGGGGACAGCTACACCGGGGAGCTGTTTTTT
TRBJ2-4,.,TRBV12-3/TRBV12-4,.,CASSRNRELQNIQYF,TGTGCCAGCAGTAGAAACAGGGAGCTCCAAAACATTCAGTACTTC